The next 31 T cell receptor beta chains were all read from a single sample in a study of blood T cell repertoires in COVID-19. TCRdb's table, derived via immunoSEQ multiplex PCR, lists solely in-frame clones and lacks some. Found here are around 140,000 clones, around 89% of them singletons; the top ten hold less than 20%. The sample taken for sequencing was peripheral blood. The source is a man between 50 and 59 years old with active or convalescent COVID-19.

This chain connects TRBV6-6 to TRBJ2-3; the D gene is possibly TRBD1 (5 bases). With 5 bases removed from V and 0 bases from J, the gap between germline ends came to 12 bases. CDR1 MNHNY and CDR2 SVGAGI come from the germline V gene (reference sequence). This CDR3 has 15 amino acids. CDR3 residues: CASSRTIPSTDTQYF. The DNA for the CDR3 is TGTGCCAGCAGTCGGACAATTCCTAGCACAGATACGCAGTATTTT.

This clone has just a few counts. The chain combines TRBV14 with TRBJ2-7; 8 positions agree with TRBD1. The germline gives CDR1 SGHDN, CDR2 FVKESK. The CDR3 spans 15 residues. The J segment lost 4 bases and the V segment lost 0 bases, leaving 5 bases of the junction unmatched. The CDR3 here is CASSQDRGRYYEQYF. The CDR3 DNA reads TGTGCCAGCAGCCAAGACAGGGGGCGTTATTACGAGCAGTACTTC.

The chain employs TRBV7-8 and TRBJ2-7; D might be TRBD1 (5 bases). Germline loops: CDR1 SGHVS, CDR2 FQNEAQ. V shed 6 bases and J shed 5 bases, with 23 bases lying between them. The CDR3 is 16 residues long. The CDR3 bases are TGTGCCAGCAGGCCGCTCAAGACTGGGGCCTCTGACGAGCAGTACTTC. It yields the protein CASRPLKTGASDEQYF.

The rearrangement links TRBV18 to TRBJ1-6; a possible D gene is TRBD1 (6 bases). Per germline, CDR1 KGHSH and CDR2 LQKENI. This CDR3 region has 15 residues. The V and J ends lost 6 bases and 4 bases respectively, with 13 bases between them. The CDR3 protein is CASSEGQSYNSPLHF. In nucleotides, the CDR3 is TGTGCCAGCTCCGAAGGACAGAGTTATAATTCACCCCTCCACTTT.

The chain recombines TRBV24-1 with TRBJ2-3; the match to TRBD2 covers 9 bases. The V gene's germline CDR1 is KGHDR and CDR2 SFDVKD. V was pared by 4 bases and J by 6 bases, with 7 bases of the junction left unmatched. This CDR3 has 15 amino acids. In nucleotides, the CDR3 is TGTGCCACCAGTGACCCTAGCGGGGATCTGGATACGCAGTATTTT. It yields the protein CATSDPSGDLDTQYF.

The table lists this clone with a count of one. The DNA for the CDR3 is TGCAGCGTCCTAGACGGTCAAGCGGGACTCAAGTACTTC. It encodes CSVLDGQAGLKYF. This chain joins TRBV29-1 and TRBJ2-5; 7 bases are a match to TRBD2. CDR1 is SQVTM and CDR2 is ANQGSEA in the germline V gene. There are 13 residues in the CDR3. Trimming removed 6 bases from V and 12 bases from J; junction bases left unmatched: 16.

This clone has only a few counts. This chain connects TRBV18 to TRBJ2-7, with TRBD1 identical over 7 bases. The CDR3 consists of 17 residues. The germline V gene encodes CDR1 KGHSH and CDR2 LQKENI. V was clipped by 1 base and J by 3 bases; unmatched bases: 12. The CDR3 coding sequence is TGTGCCAGCTCACCACGTTATAAACCGGACAGGTTCTACGAGCAGTACTTC. It codes for CASSPRYKPDRFYEQYF.

The chain has TRBV6-5 and TRBJ1-1; D gene unclear. Germline CDR1 reads MNHEY; CDR2 reads SVGAGI. Trimming stripped 6 bases from V and 4 bases from J, with 12 bases between. The CDR3 consists of 13 residues. CDR3 in DNA: TGTGCCAGCAGGGAGTGGTCACTCACTGAAGCTTTCTTT. Translated, it gives CASREWSLTEAFF.

This chain uses TRBV5-4 with TRBJ2-1; 9 bases line up with TRBD1. CDR1 and CDR2 (germline): SGHNT, YYREEE (reference sequence). J was trimmed by 5 bases and V by 3 bases; bases with no gene match: 6. The CDR3 runs to 15 residues. CDR3 sequence: CASSSGQGYNNEQFF. CDR3 nucleotide sequence: TGTGCCAGCAGCTCGGGACAGGGTTATAACAATGAGCAGTTCTTC. Using reference TRBV5-4 and TRBJ2-1 for the parts outside the CDR3, the full variable domain is ETGVTQSPTHLIKTRGQQVTLRCSSQSGHNTVSWYQQALGQGPQFIFQYYREEENGRGNFPPRFSGLQFPNYSSELNVNALELDDSALYLCASSSGQGYNNEQFFGPGTRLTVL.

V usage is TRBV11-1 and J usage is TRBJ2-1, with a weak D call TRBD2 (6 bases). Trimming cost V 5 bases and J 6 bases, with 17 bases left between them. This CDR3 comprises 15 residues. Per germline, CDR1 SGHAT and CDR2 FQDESV (reference sequence). CDR3 amino acids: CASSLQTRTLNEQFF. CDR3 DNA: TGTGCCAGCAGCCTCCAGACTAGAACTCTCAATGAGCAGTTCTTC.

The genes are TRBV4-1 and TRBJ2-1, with TRBD2 matching over 10 bases. Germline-derived CDR1 and CDR2 are MGHRA and YSYEKL. V trimming: 4 bases; J trimming: 7 bases; junction bases outside the gene matches: 7. The CDR3 has 15 amino acids. CDR3: CASSPPGLARNEQFF. DNA of the CDR3: TGCGCCAGCAGCCCGCCGGGACTAGCGAGAAATGAGCAGTTCTTC.

The chain uses TRBV5-1 and TRBJ2-2; TRBD2 matches at 8 bases. Germline-derived CDR1 and CDR2 are SGHRS and YFSETQ. There are 16 residues in the CDR3. After removal of 0 bases from V and 4 bases from J, the junction contained 5 bases not matched to a gene. CDR3 DNA sequence: TGCGCCAGCAGCTTGGAACGGGAGGGCCCCACCGGGGAGCTGTTTTTT. Translating it yields CASSLEREGPTGELFF.

In DNA form, the CDR3 reads TGTGCCAGCAGCTTAGATCAACGGACAGGAAGCAATCAGCCCCAGCATTTT. Its translation is CASSLDQRTGSNQPQHF. V and J are TRBV11-2 and TRBJ1-5; 7 nucleotides line up with TRBD1. The V and J ends lost 0 bases and 1 base, in that order; junction bases with no gene match: 6. Germline V gives CDR1 SGHAT, CDR2 FQNNGV. This CDR3 has 17 amino acids.

The chain joins TRBV2 to TRBJ2-3, with 9 bases fitting TRBD1. CDR3 length: 13 amino acids. Germline V gene lookup returns CDR1 SNHLY and CDR2 FYNNEI. The junction had 5 bases not matched to a gene; V was cut back by 7 bases and J by 6 bases. CDR3 sequence reads: CASTVTGGDTQYF. The CDR3 bases are TGTGCCAGCACCGTGACAGGGGGTGATACGCAGTATTTT.

This clone was seen a handful of times. The rearrangement links TRBV11-1 to TRBJ2-7, with 7 nucleotides matching TRBD2. The CDR3 is 15 amino acids. V was clipped by 2 bases and J by 2 bases; unmatched bases: 6. Germline V gene lookup returns CDR1 SGHAT and CDR2 FQDESV (reference sequence). The CDR3 loop reads CASSLSGMSPYEQYF. DNA for the CDR3: TGTGCCAGCAGCTTAAGCGGGATGTCTCCCTACGAGCAGTACTTC.

J is TRBJ2-1 and V is TRBV27; 7 bases line up with TRBD2. The CDR3 is made up of 15 amino acids. With V trimmed by 3 bases and J by 2 bases, 4 bases remained unmatched. The germline CDR1 and CDR2 sequences are MNHEY and SMNVEV (reference sequence). The CDR3 bases are TGTGCCAGCAGTTTGGTCGCGGGAGCCTACAATGAGCAGTTCTTC. Translation: CASSLVAGAYNEQFF.

The chain links TRBV27 to TRBJ1-6; D is ambiguous. Germline V gives CDR1 MNHEY, CDR2 SMNVEV (reference sequence). This CDR3 comprises 13 residues. V dropped 10 bases and J dropped 6 bases, with 13 bases sitting between them. The CDR3 reads CATRQYSNSPLHF. The CDR3 region has the DNA TGTGCCACCAGGCAATATAGTAATTCACCCCTCCACTTT.

The rearrangement links TRBV6-1 to TRBJ2-5; D gene ambiguous. Germline CDR1 and CDR2: MNHNS and SASEGT. CDR3 size: 12 residues. Trimming took 1 base from V and 2 from J, leaving 2 bases between them. The CDR3 nucleotides read TGTGCCAGCAGTGAAGTACAAGAGACCCAGTACTTC. Residues: CASSEVQETQYF.

V is TRBV2 and J is TRBJ2-5; TRBD2 aligns across 14 bases. V gave up 8 bases and J gave up 5 bases; unmatched junction bases: 16. The CDR3 sequence is 18 residues long. Germline loops: CDR1 SNHLY, CDR2 FYNNEI. CDR3 region: CASRRRGTSGRIAETQYF. As DNA, the CDR3 is TGTGCCAGCCGCCGGAGGGGGACTAGCGGGAGAATTGCGGAGACCCAGTACTTC.

The rearrangement joins TRBV28 to TRBJ1-2; D not certain. Trimming shortened V by 2 bases and J by 0 bases, and 16 bases separated the two germline ends. The CDR3 sequence is 17 residues long. Per the germline V gene, CDR1 is MDHEN and CDR2 is SYDVKM. The CDR3 DNA reads TGTGCCAGCAGTTTACCTAATGTTGGACTTCCTAACTATGGCTACACCTTC. This gives the protein CASSLPNVGLPNYGYTF.

This chain joins TRBV19 and TRBJ2-5, with TRBD1 matching 9 bases. Trimming took 2 bases from V and 2 from J; bases not matched to a gene: 3. The CDR3 covers 15 residues. Germline values: CDR1 LNHDA, CDR2 SQIVND (reference sequence). Written as DNA, the CDR3 is TGTGCCAGTAGTATATCGGGACAGGGTCAAGAGACCCAGTACTTC. This translates into CASSISGQGQETQYF.

The chain carries TRBV19 and TRBJ2-1; possibly TRBD1 for D (5 bases). CDR3 length: 14 residues. Germline-derived CDR1 and CDR2 are LNHDA and SQIVND (reference sequence). Trimming stripped 6 bases from V and 6 bases from J, with 15 bases between. The CDR3 is CASSLRQRINEQFF. In DNA form, the CDR3 reads TGTGCCAGTAGCCTCCGACAGAGAATCAATGAGCAGTTCTTC.

This sequence joins TRBV27 and TRBJ2-1, with D possibly TRBD2 on 5 matching bases. The ends were cut back, 5 bases at V and 5 bases at J, with 13 bases in the middle. Germline CDR1 and CDR2: MNHEY and SMNVEV (reference sequence). The CDR3 has 14 amino acids. In nucleotides, the CDR3 is TGTGCCAGCAGTCGGGGAACCCGGGACAATGAGCAGTTCTTC. Translation gives CASSRGTRDNEQFF.

The chain recombines TRBV21-1 with TRBJ2-4; the listed D gene, TRBD2, was not tested against the DNA. TRBV21-1 is a pseudogene segment. The CDR3 runs 17 residues. CDR3 nucleotides: TGTGCCAGCAGCAAACGCATTGGGAGTTTAGCCAAAAACATTCAGTACTTC. Encoded protein: CASSKRIGSLAKNIQYF.

The CDR3 bases are TGTGCCAGCAGCTTGGACAGGGTAGTAGATACGCAGTATTTT. This sequence encodes CASSLDRVVDTQYF. This sequence joins TRBV5-5 and TRBJ2-3; TRBD1 might be the D (6 bases). The germline CDR1 and CDR2 sequences are SGHKS and YYEKEE (reference sequence). V was shortened by 0 bases and J by 5 bases, with 10 bases between the two germline ends. This CDR3 contains 14 residues.

The gene calls are TRBV6-5 and TRBJ2-7; 7 bases match TRBD1. The CDR3 has 15 residues. The V and J ends lost 6 bases and 2 bases, in that order; junction bases with no gene match: 10. CDR1 MNHEY and CDR2 SVGAGI come from the germline V gene. The CDR3 loop reads CASSSDRVQAYEQYF. The CDR3 DNA sequence: TGTGCCAGCAGCTCCGACAGGGTTCAGGCCTACGAGCAGTACTTC.

The chain links TRBV6-1 to TRBJ1-6, with D unresolved. Germline loops: CDR1 MNHNS, CDR2 SASEGT. Trimming stripped 1 base from V and 5 bases from J, with 9 bases between. The CDR3 runs to 15 residues. The CDR3 loop is CASSEVAGDNSPLHF. CDR3 nucleotides: TGTGCCAGCAGTGAAGTGGCCGGGGATAATTCACCCCTCCACTTT.

This chain connects TRBV5-1 to TRBJ1-2; 9 nucleotides align to TRBD1. Germline V gene sequence: CDR1 SGHRS, CDR2 YFSETQ. With V trimmed by 3 bases and J by 6 bases, 6 bases remained unmatched. The CDR3 loop spans 14 amino acids. The CDR3: CASSWGTGKDGYTF. The CDR3 DNA sequence: TGCGCCAGCAGCTGGGGGACAGGGAAAGATGGCTACACCTTC. Supplemented by reference TRBV5-1 and TRBJ1-2, the full variable domain reads KAGVTQTPRYLIKTRGQQVTLSCSPISGHRSVSWYQQTPGQGLQFLFEYFSETQRNKGNFPGRFSGRQFSNSRSEMNVSTLELGDSALYLCASSWGTGKDGYTFGSGTRLTVV.

The V call is TRBV5-8, the J call TRBJ2-5, with 12 bases that match TRBD1. This CDR3 has 16 amino acids. V trimming: 3 bases; J trimming: 0 bases; junction bases outside the gene matches: 3. In germline, CDR1 is SGHTS, CDR2 YDEGEE. The CDR3 region is CASSWGTGGHQETQYF. The CDR3 DNA sequence: TGTGCCAGCAGCTGGGGGACAGGGGGCCACCAAGAGACCCAGTACTTC.

The chain combines TRBV28 with TRBJ1-5, with D possibly being TRBD1 (5 bases). The V end lost 0 bases, the J end lost 4 bases, and 10 bases lay between the germline ends. The CDR3 runs to 15 residues. Germline V gives CDR1 MDHEN, CDR2 SYDVKM. CDR3 coding DNA: TGTGCCAGCAGTTTATGGCAGGGAGGTAATCAGCCCCAGCATTTT. Translating gives CASSLWQGGNQPQHF.

J is TRBJ2-1 and V is TRBV7-8; TRBD1 matches at 8 bases. Germline V gene lookup returns CDR1 SGHVS and CDR2 FQNEAQ. The CDR3 sequence is 15 residues long. The V and J ends lost 4 bases and 6 bases, in that order; junction bases with no gene match: 8. In DNA, the CDR3 is TGTGCCAGCAGCTCCGTTCGGACAGGGTCCAATGAGCAGTTCTTC. Translating gives CASSSVRTGSNEQFF.